This T cell receptor (beta chain) comes out of a study of shared clonotypes between healthy human individuals. Only CD45RO-negative cells positively selected for CCR7 counted as naive CD8 cells, so terminally differentiated effector memory CD45RA+ cells were excluded. Recent vaccinations or acute infections were absent in the healthy HIV-negative adult donors. Every one of the donors was a Caucasian adult that lived in Nashville, Tennessee. Every immunoSEQ plate was one replicate of a subset's evenly spread DNA. The protocol was immunoSEQ multiplex PCR, while the TCRdb copy is restricted to in-frame clones and leaves out a portion. The repertoire holds a few million clones, about 94% seen once, with less than 2% in the top ten. This clone came up a few times. The clonotype was recovered from a young man in good health. Some clones in this sample may be carry-over from other donors' samples. Sample: naive CD8+ T cells from PBMCs.

The CDR3 coding sequence is TGTGCCAGCAGCCCGGGACAGTCGACAGTATCTGGGGCTTTCTTT. Translated, it gives CASSPGQSTVSGAFF. This chain joins TRBV7-6 and TRBJ1-1; the match to TRBD1 covers 7 bases. The CDR3 runs to 15 residues. V was pared by 5 bases and J by 11 bases, with 17 bases of the junction left unmatched. Germline-derived CDR1 and CDR2 are SGHVS and FNYEAQ.